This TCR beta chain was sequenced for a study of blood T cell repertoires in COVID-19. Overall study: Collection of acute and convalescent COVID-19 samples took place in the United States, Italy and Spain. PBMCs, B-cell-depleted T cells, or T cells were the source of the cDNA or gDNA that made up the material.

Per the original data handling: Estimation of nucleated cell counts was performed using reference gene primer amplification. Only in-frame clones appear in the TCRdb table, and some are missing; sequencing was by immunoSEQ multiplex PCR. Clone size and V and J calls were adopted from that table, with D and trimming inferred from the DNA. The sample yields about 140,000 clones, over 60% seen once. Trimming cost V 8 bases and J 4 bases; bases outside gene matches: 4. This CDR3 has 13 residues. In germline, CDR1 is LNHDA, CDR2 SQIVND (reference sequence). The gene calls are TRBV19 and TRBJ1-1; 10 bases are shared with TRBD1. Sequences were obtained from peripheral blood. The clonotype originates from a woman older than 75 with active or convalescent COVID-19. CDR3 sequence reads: CASYWTGGTEAFF. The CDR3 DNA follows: TGTGCCAGTTATTGGACAGGGGGCACTGAAGCTTTCTTT. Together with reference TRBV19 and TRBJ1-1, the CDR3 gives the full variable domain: DGGITQSPKYLFRKEGQNVTLSCEQNLNHDAMYWYRQDPGQGLRLIYYSQIVNDFQKGDIAEGYSVSREKKESFPLTVTSAQKNPTAFYLCASYWTGGTEAFFGQGTRLTVV.